Each of the 14 T cell receptor beta chains below was sequenced from the same sample in a study of blood T cells in healthy people across ages. The use of a sample-barcoded 5' primer and a J-beta primer mix characterized a second PCR of about 7 to 12 cycles. One entry per CDR3 protein, called by TCRdb with MiXCR from the 5' RACE reads. The sample lists roughly 2 million distinct CDR3 sequences; 49% were seen once. The sequenced sample consisted of blood. These receptors were taken from a woman in her thirties or forties in good health.

J is TRBJ1-6 and V is TRBV20-1, with TRBD1 matching 10 bases. The junction had 4 bases not matched to a gene; V was cut back by 4 bases and J by 4 bases. Looked up from germline, CDR1 is DFQATT and CDR2 is SNEGSKA (reference sequence). This CDR3 spans 15 amino acids. The CDR3 spells CSANPGQGYNSPLHF. CDR3 nucleotides: TGCAGTGCTAATCCGGGACAGGGGTATAATTCACCCCTCCACTTT.

The chain is built from TRBV4-3 and TRBJ1-5, with D maybe TRBD1 (5 bases). CDR1 and CDR2 (germline): LGHNA, YSLEER. The V and J ends lost 4 bases and 7 bases respectively, with 17 bases between them. The CDR3 totals 15 residues. The CDR3 here is CASSPGGGSGQPQHF. In DNA form, the CDR3 reads TGCGCCAGCAGCCCGGGTGGGGGTTCAGGGCAGCCCCAGCATTTT.

The chain couples TRBV7-2 to TRBJ2-1; 7 bases line up with TRBD1. The J segment lost 10 bases and the V segment lost 4 bases, leaving 19 bases of the junction unmatched. The CDR3 length is 17 residues. Germline V CDR1 and CDR2: SGHTA, FQGNSA. CDR3 in amino acids: CASSYRTGTEASYEQFF. Here the CDR3 DNA reads TGTGCCAGCAGCTATAGAACCGGGACAGAAGCCTCCTACGAGCAGTTCTTC.

The V and J genes are TRBV29-1 and TRBJ1-2; D remains ambiguous. V lost 3 bases to trimming and J lost 8 bases, with 13 bases between them. Germline V lookup: CDR1 SQVTM, CDR2 ANQGSEA. This CDR3 has 12 residues. The CDR3 here is CSVDGGVRGYTF. CDR3 bases: TGCAGCGTTGATGGCGGGGTTCGGGGCTACACCTTC.

This clonotype was picked up a small number of times. The J gene is TRBJ2-1, the V gene TRBV5-1; D ambiguous. Germline V gene lookup returns CDR1 SGHRS and CDR2 YFSETQ. The CDR3 sequence is 14 residues long. Deletions cut 0 bases from V and 5 bases from J, with 9 bases between. The CDR3 here is CASSLVVSNNEQFF. The CDR3 DNA sequence: TGCGCCAGCAGCTTGGTGGTCAGTAACAATGAGCAGTTCTTC.

This rearrangement joins TRBV20-1 to TRBJ2-4; 11 nucleotides agree with TRBD2. Germline V gene lookup returns CDR1 DFQATT and CDR2 SNEGSKA (reference sequence). This CDR3 comprises 14 residues. V gave up 2 bases and J gave up 13 bases; unmatched junction bases: 10. The CDR3 coding sequence is TGCAGTGCTAGACTAGCGGGGGGCCACAATGAGCAGTACTTC. This sequence encodes CSARLAGGHNEQYF.

The V gene is TRBV28, the J gene TRBJ2-7; TRBD1 agrees at 7 bases. V lost 2 bases, J lost 2 bases, and 3 bases stayed unmatched. The CDR3 sequence is 14 residues long. The germline CDR1 and CDR2 sequences are MDHEN and SYDVKM. The CDR3 bases are TGTGCCAGCAGTTTAGACAGGGCGACCTACGAGCAGTACTTC. This gives the protein CASSLDRATYEQYF.

The gene calls are TRBV7-2 and TRBJ1-5; D is possibly TRBD1 (6 bases). V lost 8 bases, J lost 9 bases, and 14 bases lay in between. The CDR3 length is 12 residues. CDR1 and CDR2 from the germline V gene are SGHTA and FQGNSA. The DNA of the CDR3 is TGTGCCAGCGGTCAGGGGCCTCTGCCCCAGCATTTT. Translated: CASGQGPLPQHF.

The genes are TRBV11-2 and TRBJ1-2; no definite D call. The germline V and J ends were trimmed by 0 bases and 4 bases, with 12 bases remaining between them. CDR1 and CDR2 from the germline V gene are SGHAT and FQNNGV. The CDR3 runs 15 residues. The CDR3 sequence: CASSLDGSYFYGYTF. CDR3 nucleotides: TGTGCCAGCAGCTTAGACGGTTCTTACTTCTATGGCTACACCTTC.

Concerning this clonotype itself: Mismatch with germline at one junction end may stem from a read error. J is TRBJ2-1 and V is TRBV7-2; D unclear. The CDR3 runs to 15 residues. Germline CDR1 is SGHTA and CDR2 is FQGNSA. Written as DNA, the CDR3 is TGTGTCAGCAGCGAAGTACGAGCGTTTTACAATGAGCAGTTCTTC. As protein: CVSSEVRAFYNEQFF. Supplemented by reference TRBV7-2 and TRBJ2-1, the full variable domain reads GAGVSQSPSNKVTEKGKDVELRCDPISGHTALYWYRQSLGQGLEFLIYFQGNSAPDKSGLPSDRFSAERTGGSVSTLTIQRTQQEDSAVYLCVSSEVRAFYNEQFFGPGTRLTVL.

The chain uses TRBV6-5 and TRBJ2-3, with TRBD2 matching over 8 bases. The length of the CDR3 is 16 residues. Germline V gives CDR1 MNHEY, CDR2 SVGAGI. V gave up 5 bases and J gave up 1 base; unmatched junction bases: 8. The CDR3 DNA reads TGTGCCAGCAGTCCCCAGGGAGCGGGGGGCACAGATACGCAGTATTTT. Translation gives CASSPQGAGGTDTQYF.

This clonotype was picked up one time. The chain uses TRBV20-1 and TRBJ1-1; no definite D call. This CDR3 has 12 amino acids. With 6 bases removed from V and 1 base from J, the gap between germline ends came to 9 bases. Germline V CDR1 and CDR2: DFQATT, SNEGSKA (reference sequence). CDR3 nucleotide sequence: TGCAGTGCAACCAATCCGAACACTGAAGCTTTCTTT. This encodes CSATNPNTEAFF.

This sequence joins TRBV7-9 and TRBJ2-1, with 7 bases that match TRBD1. The CDR3 consists of 14 residues. The V and J ends lost 8 bases and 3 bases, in that order; junction bases with no gene match: 7. In germline, CDR1 is SEHNR, CDR2 FQNEAQ (reference sequence). DNA for the CDR3: TGTGCCAGCGTGACAGGGTCAATCTACAATGAGCAGTTCTTC. This translates into CASVTGSIYNEQFF.

J is TRBJ2-7 and V is TRBV27; TRBD1 agrees at 10 bases. V lost 5 bases, J lost 5 bases, and 9 bases stayed unmatched. Germline V gene lookup returns CDR1 MNHEY and CDR2 SMNVEV (reference sequence). The CDR3 is made up of 15 amino acids. Here the CDR3 reads CASSQPGQGSNEQYF. CDR3 nucleotide sequence: TGTGCCAGCAGTCAACCGGGACAGGGGTCTAACGAGCAGTACTTC.